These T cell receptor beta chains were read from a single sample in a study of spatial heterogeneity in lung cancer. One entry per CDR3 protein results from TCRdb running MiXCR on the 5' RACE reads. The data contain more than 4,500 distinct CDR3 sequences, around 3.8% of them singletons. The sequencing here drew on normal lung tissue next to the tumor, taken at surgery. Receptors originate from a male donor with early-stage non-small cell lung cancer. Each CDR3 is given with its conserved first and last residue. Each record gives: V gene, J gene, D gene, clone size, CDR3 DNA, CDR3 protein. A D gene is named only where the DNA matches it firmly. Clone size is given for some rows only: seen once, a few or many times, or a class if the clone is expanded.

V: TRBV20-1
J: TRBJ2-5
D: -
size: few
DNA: TGCAGTGCCTTCTTGGAGACCCAGTACTTC
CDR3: CSAFLETQYF

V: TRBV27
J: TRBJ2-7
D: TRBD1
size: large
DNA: TGTGCCAGCAGTTTGATAGGACAGGGGGGCTACGAGCAGTACTTC
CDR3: CASSLIGQGGYEQYF

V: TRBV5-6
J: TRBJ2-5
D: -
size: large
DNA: TGTGCCAGCAGCCTTTGGGGGACCCAAGAGACCCAGTACTTC
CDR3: CASSLWGTQETQYF

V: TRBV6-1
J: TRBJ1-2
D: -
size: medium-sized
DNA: TGTGCCAGCAGTGATGTGGTGGACTATGGCTACACCTTC
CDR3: CASSDVVDYGYTF

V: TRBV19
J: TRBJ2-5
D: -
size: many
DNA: TGTGCCAGTAGTAAGGGTCGGCAAGAGACCCAGTACTTC
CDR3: CASSKGRQETQYF

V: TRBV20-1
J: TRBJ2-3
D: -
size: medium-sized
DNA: TGCAGTGCTAGCGGCGCGGTGAGCACAGATACGCAGTATTTT
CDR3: CSASGAVSTDTQYF

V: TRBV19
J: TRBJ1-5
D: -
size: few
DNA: TGTGCCAGTAGTAGCAGAGTGAGCAATCAGCCCCAGCATTTT
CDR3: CASSSRVSNQPQHF

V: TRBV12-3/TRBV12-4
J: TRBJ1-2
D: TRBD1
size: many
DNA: TGTGCCAGCAGTACCGGGACAGGGGGCAACTATGGCTACACCTTC
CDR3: CASSTGTGGNYGYTF

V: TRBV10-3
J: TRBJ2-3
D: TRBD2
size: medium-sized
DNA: TGTGCCATCAGTGGTTATTTAGGGGCACTAGCGGGAGAGGATACGCAGTATTTT
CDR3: CAISGYLGALAGEDTQYF

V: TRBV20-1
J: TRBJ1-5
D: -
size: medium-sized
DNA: TGCAGTGCTAGTGCCTCTTCAGGGTCCAATCAGCCCCAGCATTTT
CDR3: CSASASSGSNQPQHF

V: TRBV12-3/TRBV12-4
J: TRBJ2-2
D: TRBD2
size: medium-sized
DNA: TGTGCCAGCAGAAGGACTAGCGGGAGTACCGGGGAGCTGTTTTTT
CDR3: CASRRTSGSTGELFF

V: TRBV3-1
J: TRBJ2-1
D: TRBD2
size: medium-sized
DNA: TGTGCCAGCAGCCAAGCGGCGGGAGAGGGTGAGCAGTTCTTC
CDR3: CASSQAAGEGEQFF

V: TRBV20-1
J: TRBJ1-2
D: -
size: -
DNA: TGCAGTGCTCGCCAGGGATTTCAGGGCTACACCTTC
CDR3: CSARQGFQGYTF

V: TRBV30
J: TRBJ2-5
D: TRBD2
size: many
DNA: TGTGCCTCCTCGACTAGCGGGGGGGCCGTAGCGACCCAGTACTTC
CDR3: CASSTSGGAVATQYF

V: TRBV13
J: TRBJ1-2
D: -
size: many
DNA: TGTGCCAGCAGCTCACAGGTGGTGAGGGGCTACACCTTC
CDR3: CASSSQVVRGYTF

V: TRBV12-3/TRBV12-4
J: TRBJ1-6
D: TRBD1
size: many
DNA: TGTGCCAGCAGTACAGGGGGGAATTCACCCCTCCACTTT
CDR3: CASSTGGNSPLHF

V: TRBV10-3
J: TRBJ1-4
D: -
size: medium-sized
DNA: TGTGCCATCAGATCGGCCACCGGGGATGAAAAACTGTTTTTT
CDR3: CAIRSATGDEKLFF

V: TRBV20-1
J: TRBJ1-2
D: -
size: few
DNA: TGCAGTGCTACAGAAAGGCTCTATGGCTACACCTTC
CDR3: CSATERLYGYTF

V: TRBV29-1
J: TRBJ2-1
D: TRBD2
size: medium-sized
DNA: TGCAGCGTTGAACGGGGGGATTACAATGAGCAGTTCTTC
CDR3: CSVERGDYNEQFF

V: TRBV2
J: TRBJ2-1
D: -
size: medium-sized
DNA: TGTGCCAGCAGTGAATCCGAGGGGGAATCCTACAATGAGCAGTTCTTC
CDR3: CASSESEGESYNEQFF

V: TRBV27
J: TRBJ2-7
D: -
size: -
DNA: TGTGCCAGCAGGACAGGGAGGGAGGGCGAGCAGTACTTC
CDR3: CASRTGREGEQYF

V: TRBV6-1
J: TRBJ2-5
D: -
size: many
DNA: TGTGCCAGCAGTGAACCGGCCCTCTCTCAAGAGACCCAGTACTTC
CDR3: CASSEPALSQETQYF

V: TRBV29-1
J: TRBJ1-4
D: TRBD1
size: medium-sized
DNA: TGCAGCGTTGAGGGACAGGGAAATGAAAAACTGTTTTTT
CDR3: CSVEGQGNEKLFF

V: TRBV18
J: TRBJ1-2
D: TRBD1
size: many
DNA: TGTGCCAGCTCACCACCGGGACAGAATTATGGCTACACCTTC
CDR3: CASSPPGQNYGYTF

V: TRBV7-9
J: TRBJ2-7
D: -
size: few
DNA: TGTGCCAGCAGCTTAGGCTCCTACGAGCAGTACTTC
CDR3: CASSLGSYEQYF

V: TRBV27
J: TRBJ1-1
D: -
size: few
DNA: TGTGCCAGCAGTAACTCAGGGGTCGGGGGCACTGAAGCTTTCTTT
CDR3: CASSNSGVGGTEAFF

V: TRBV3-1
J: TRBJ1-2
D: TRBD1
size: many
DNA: TGTGCCAGCAGCCAACCCGGGACAGGGGGCTTAGAAGGCTACACCTTC
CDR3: CASSQPGTGGLEGYTF

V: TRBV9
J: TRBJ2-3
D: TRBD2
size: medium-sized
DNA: TGTGCCAGCAGCGCCCCGACTAGCGGGGGGGCCAACACAGATACGCAGTATTTT
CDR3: CASSAPTSGGANTDTQYF

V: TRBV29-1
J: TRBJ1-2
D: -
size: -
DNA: TGCAGCGTTGACAGACAACAACGGAAAGGCTACACCTTC
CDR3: CSVDRQQRKGYTF

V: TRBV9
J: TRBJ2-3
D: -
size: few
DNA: TGTGCCAGCAGCGTAGAAGGCAGCCACACAGATACGCAGTATTTT
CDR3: CASSVEGSHTDTQYF

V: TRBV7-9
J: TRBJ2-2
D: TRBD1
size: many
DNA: TGTGCCAGCAGCCCTCCGGGACAGGGGGGCACCGGGGAGCTGTTTTTT
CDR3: CASSPPGQGGTGELFF

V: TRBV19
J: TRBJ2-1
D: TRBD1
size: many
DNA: TGTGCCGTGGGGCATATTTCCGGGACAGGGCGCAATGAGCAGTTCTTC
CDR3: CAVGHISGTGRNEQFF

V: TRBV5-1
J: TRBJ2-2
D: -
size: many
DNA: TGCGCCAGCAGCTGGTCGGACATTAACACCGGGGAGCTGTTTTTT
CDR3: CASSWSDINTGELFF

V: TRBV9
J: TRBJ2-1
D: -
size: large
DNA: TGTGCCAGCAGCCCGCGATCGACCCTGGAATCATACAATGAGCAGTTCTTC
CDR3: CASSPRSTLESYNEQFF

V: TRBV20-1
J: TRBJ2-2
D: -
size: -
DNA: TGCAGTGCTAGAGGACCCCCAGGGGCTAACGGGGAGCTGTTTTTT
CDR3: CSARGPPGANGELFF

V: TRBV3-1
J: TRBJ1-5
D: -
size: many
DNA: TGTGCCAGCAGCCAAGGGGGCAATCAGCCCCAGCATTTT
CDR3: CASSQGGNQPQHF

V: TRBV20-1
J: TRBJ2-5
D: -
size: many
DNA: TGCAGTGCAGTGGGAGGGGGGACCCAGTACTTC
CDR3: CSAVGGGTQYF

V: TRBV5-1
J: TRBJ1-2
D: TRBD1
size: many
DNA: TGCGCCAGCAGCTCGTCAGGGGGGGACTATGGCTACACCTTC
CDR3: CASSSSGGDYGYTF

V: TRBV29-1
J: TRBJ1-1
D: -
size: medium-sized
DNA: TGCAGCGTTGAGGAGGGTGGCACTGAAGCTTTCTTT
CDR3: CSVEEGGTEAFF

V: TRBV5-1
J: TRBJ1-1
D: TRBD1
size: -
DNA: TGCGCCAGCACCCGGGACAGGGTTAGGAACACTGAAGCTTTCTTT
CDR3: CASTRDRVRNTEAFF

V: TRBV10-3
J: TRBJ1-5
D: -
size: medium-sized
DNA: TGTGCCATCAGCCAGGGTAGCAATCAGCCCCAGCATTTT
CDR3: CAISQGSNQPQHF

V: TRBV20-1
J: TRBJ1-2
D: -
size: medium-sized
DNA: TGCAGTGCTGCTGGGGACGGCCGGAACTATGGCTACACCTTC
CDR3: CSAAGDGRNYGYTF

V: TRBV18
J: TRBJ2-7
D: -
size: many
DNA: TGTGCCAGCTCACCACCCCAGGGCAGCTCCTACGAGCAGTACTTC
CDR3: CASSPPQGSSYEQYF

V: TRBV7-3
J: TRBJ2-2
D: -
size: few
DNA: TGTGTCAGCAGCGGAGGGATCACCGGGGAGCTGTTTTTT
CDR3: CVSSGGITGELFF

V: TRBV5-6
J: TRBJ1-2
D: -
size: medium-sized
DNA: TGTGCCAGCAGCTTGGGAGGTGTCAGTGTCGGCTACACCTTC
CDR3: CASSLGGVSVGYTF

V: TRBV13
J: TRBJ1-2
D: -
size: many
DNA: TGTGCCAGCAGCTCTAACAGCTACTATGGCTACACCTTC
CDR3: CASSSNSYYGYTF

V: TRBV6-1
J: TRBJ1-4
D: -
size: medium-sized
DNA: TGTGCCAGCAGACCCAGGGATGAAAAACTGTTTTTT
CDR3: CASRPRDEKLFF

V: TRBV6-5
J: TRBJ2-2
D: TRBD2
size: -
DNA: TGTGCCAGCAGCTGGACTAGCGGGGGGCTAGGCACCGGGGAGCTGTTTTTT
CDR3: CASSWTSGGLGTGELFF

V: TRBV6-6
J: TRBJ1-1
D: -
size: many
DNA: TGTGCCAGCAAGGGCGCCATACGGGATACTGAAGCTTTCTTT
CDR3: CASKGAIRDTEAFF

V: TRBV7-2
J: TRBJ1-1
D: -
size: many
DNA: TGTGCCAGCAGCCCTGAGGGGGGGGTTCGCACTGAAGCTTTCTTT
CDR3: CASSPEGGVRTEAFF

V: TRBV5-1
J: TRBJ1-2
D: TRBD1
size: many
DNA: TGCGCCAGCAGAGTCGACAGGGTAGACTATGGCTACACCTTC
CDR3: CASRVDRVDYGYTF

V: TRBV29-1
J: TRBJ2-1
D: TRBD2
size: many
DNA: TGCAGCGTTGAAGGGGATCCTAGCGGGAGGGCCCAAGAGCAGTTCTTC
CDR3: CSVEGDPSGRAQEQFF

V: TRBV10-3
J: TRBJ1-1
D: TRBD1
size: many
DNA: TGTGCCATCAGTGTGGGACAGGGAACTGAAGCTTTCTTT
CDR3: CAISVGQGTEAFF

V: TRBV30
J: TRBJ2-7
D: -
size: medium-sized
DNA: TGTGCGTCGGACAGTTCCTACGAGCAGTACTTC
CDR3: CASDSSYEQYF

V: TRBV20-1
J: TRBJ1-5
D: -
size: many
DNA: TGCAGTGCTCCCCCCAGGGAAGGTGGCAATCAGCCCCAGCATTTT
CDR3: CSAPPREGGNQPQHF

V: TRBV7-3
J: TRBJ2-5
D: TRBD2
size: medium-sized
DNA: TGTGCCAGCAGCTTAACGATGCTAGCGGGAGTGGAGGAGACCCAGTACTTC
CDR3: CASSLTMLAGVEETQYF

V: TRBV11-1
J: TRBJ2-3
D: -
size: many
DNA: TGTGCCAGCAGCCCGGACTTCGCCACAGATACGCAGTATTTT
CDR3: CASSPDFATDTQYF

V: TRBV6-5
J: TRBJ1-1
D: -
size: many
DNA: TGTGCCAGCAGTTTCGGTGGGAACACTGAAGCTTTCTTT
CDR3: CASSFGGNTEAFF

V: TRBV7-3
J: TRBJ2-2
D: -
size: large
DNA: TGTGCCAGCAGCCCCCTAGGTCCCGGGGAGCTGTTTTTT
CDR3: CASSPLGPGELFF

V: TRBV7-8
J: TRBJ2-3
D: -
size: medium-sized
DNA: TGTGCCAGCAGCATTAGCGGTCACACAGATACGCAGTATTTT
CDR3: CASSISGHTDTQYF